This T cell receptor beta chain was identified during a study of cytomegalovirus exposure and HLA in healthy donors. About the research overall: Tens of millions of unique TCRs from HLA-typed donors were held in an early release of data. Notes on the study in general: Altogether, some 170 TCR beta chains were recorded as cytomegalovirus-associated. About 87% or about 30% of the time was how often most TCR beta V segments were productive, according to an earlier analysis.

A remark on this clone: No antigen is known for it.

The CDR3 is made up of 15 amino acids. Trimming at V came to 2 bases and at J to 4 bases, leaving 6 bases not matched to a gene. CDR1 and CDR2 from the germline V gene are MNHEY and SVGAGI. PCR was performed using 60 Vbeta and 13 Jbeta primers. Clones were sequenced by immunoSEQ multiplex PCR, and TCRdb holds only the in-frame ones, with some missing. This table has some 240,000 clones, around 73% appearing once. V and J are TRBV6-5 and TRBJ1-1; 8 bases are a match to TRBD1. This TCR derives from a male donor in good health and CMV-seronegative. The source material was PBMCs. The CDR3 loop reads CASSYVIQGGTEAFF. In DNA, the CDR3 is TGTGCCAGCAGTTACGTCATACAGGGGGGCACTGAAGCTTTCTTT.